The sequence of this T cell receptor (beta chain) was determined in a study of T cells in women clearing cervical HPV infection. Overall study context: Control women cleared a single incident HPV16 infection within 12 months.

The CDR3 totals 15 residues. With 3 bases removed from V and 0 bases from J, the gap between germline ends came to 9 bases. Germline V gene data show CDR1 as SNHLY and CDR2 as FYNNEI. HPV was found by MY09/MY11 PCR and dot-blot genotyping. Sequenced by immunoSEQ multiplex PCR; TCRdb stores in-frame clones only, minus some. In total, the table holds some 40,000 clones. Regarding this clone: The read finishes 3 residues shy of the CDR3 end, and the germline J gene is used to complete it.

The material sequenced was blood buffy coat. This TCR came from a woman between 18 and 75 years old with a cervical HPV16 infection that either progressed to CIN3+ or cleared (not recorded which). This chain links TRBV2 with TRBJ1-5; D call uncertain. CDR3 amino acids: CASSENSPSNQPQHF. The CDR3 DNA, read in part, is TGTGCCAGCAGTGAGAATAGTCCTAGCAATCAGCCC.